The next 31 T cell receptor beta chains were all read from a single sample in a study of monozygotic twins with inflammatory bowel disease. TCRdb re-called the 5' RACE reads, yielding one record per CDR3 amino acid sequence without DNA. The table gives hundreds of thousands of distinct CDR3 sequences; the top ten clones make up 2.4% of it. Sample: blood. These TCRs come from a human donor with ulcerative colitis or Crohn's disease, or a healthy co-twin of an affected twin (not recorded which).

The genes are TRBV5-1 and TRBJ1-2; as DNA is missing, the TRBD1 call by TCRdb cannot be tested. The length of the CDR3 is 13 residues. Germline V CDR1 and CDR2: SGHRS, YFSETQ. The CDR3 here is CASSTRGDYGYTF.

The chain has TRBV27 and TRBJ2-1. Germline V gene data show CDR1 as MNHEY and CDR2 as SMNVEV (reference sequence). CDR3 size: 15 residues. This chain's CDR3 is CASSKTKGSYNEQFF.

CDR3 in amino acids: CASSYDLNEQYF. This rearrangement joins TRBV16 to TRBJ2-7. The CDR3 runs to 12 residues. Germline CDR1 reads KGHSY; CDR2 reads FQNENV.

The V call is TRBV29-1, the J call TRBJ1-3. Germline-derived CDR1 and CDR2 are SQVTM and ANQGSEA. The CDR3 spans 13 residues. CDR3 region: CSVEGDSGNTIYF. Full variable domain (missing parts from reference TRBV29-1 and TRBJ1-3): SAVISQKPSRDICQRGTSLTIQCQVDSQVTMMFWYRQQPGQSLTLIATANQGSEATYESGFVIDKFPISRPNLTFSTLTVSNMSPEDSSIYLCSVEGDSGNTIYFGEGSWLTVV.

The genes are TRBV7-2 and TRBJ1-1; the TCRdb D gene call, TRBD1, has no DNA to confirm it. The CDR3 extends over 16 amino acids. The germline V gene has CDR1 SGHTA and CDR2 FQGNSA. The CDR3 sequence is CASSLSGGQLNTEAFF.

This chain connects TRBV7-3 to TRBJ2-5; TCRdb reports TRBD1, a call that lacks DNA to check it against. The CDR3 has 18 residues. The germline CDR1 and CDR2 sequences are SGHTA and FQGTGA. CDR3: CASSLTRDRAEPQETQYF.

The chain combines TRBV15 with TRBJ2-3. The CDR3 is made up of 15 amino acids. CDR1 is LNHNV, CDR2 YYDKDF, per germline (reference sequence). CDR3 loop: CATSRDGRNTDTQYF.

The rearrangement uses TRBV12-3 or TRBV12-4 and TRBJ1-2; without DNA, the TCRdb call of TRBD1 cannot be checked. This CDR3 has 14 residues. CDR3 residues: CASRGQGLDYGYTF.

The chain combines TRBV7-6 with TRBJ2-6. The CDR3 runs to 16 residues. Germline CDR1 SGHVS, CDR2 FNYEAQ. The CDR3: CASSLSVGVGANVLTF.

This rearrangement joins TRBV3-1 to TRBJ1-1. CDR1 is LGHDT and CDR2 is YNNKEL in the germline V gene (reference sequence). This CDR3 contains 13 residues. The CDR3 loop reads CASSQNKNTEAFF.

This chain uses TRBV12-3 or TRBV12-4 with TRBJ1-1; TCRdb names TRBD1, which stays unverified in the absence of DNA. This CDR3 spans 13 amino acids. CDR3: CASRRRGVTEAFF.

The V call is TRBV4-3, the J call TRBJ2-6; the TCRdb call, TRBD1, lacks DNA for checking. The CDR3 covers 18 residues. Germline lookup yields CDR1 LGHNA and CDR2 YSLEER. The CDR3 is CASSQDRTGGSGANVLTF.

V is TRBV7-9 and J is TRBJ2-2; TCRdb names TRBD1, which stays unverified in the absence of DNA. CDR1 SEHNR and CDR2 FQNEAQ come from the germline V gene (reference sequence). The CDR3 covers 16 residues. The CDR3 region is CASSFWGDAGTGELFF. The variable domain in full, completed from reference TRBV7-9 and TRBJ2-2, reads DTGVSQNPRHKITKRGQNVTFRCDPISEHNRLYWYRQTLGQGPEFLTYFQNEAQLEKSRLLSDRFSAERPKGSFSTLEIQRTEQGDSAMYLCASSFWGDAGTGELFFGEGSRLTVL.

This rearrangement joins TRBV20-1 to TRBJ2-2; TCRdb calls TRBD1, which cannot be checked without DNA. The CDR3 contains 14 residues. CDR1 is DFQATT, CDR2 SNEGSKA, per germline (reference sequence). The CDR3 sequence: CSAPGTGASGELFF.

The CDR3 is CASSHTSGTYNEQFF. The V call is TRBV3-1, the J call TRBJ2-1; TCRdb names TRBD2, which stays unverified in the absence of DNA. This CDR3 has 15 amino acids. Germline V gene sequence: CDR1 LGHDT, CDR2 YNNKEL (reference sequence).

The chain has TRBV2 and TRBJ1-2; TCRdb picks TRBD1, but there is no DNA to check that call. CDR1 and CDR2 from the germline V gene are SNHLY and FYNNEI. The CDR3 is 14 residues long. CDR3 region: CASSEDRVWDGYTF.

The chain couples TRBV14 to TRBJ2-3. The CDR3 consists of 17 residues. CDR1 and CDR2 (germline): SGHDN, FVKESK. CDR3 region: CASSQTLTSWGTDTQYF.

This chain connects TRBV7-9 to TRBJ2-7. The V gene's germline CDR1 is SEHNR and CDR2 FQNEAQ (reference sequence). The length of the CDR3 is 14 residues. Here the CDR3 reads CASSPMTQSYEQYF.

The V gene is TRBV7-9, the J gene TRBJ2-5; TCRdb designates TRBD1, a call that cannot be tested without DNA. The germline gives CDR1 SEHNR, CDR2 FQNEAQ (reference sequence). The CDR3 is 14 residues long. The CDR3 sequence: CASSLQGESETQYF.

CDR3 residues: CACNPDRGDGYTF. This chain joins TRBV30 and TRBJ1-2; lacking DNA, the TRBD1 call made by TCRdb goes unchecked. CDR1 and CDR2 (germline): GTSNPN, SVGIG (reference sequence). The CDR3 has 13 residues.

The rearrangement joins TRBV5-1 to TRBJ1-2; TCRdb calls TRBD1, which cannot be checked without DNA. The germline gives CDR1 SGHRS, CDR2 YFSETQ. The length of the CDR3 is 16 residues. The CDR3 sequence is CASSSGGNSDLYGYTF.

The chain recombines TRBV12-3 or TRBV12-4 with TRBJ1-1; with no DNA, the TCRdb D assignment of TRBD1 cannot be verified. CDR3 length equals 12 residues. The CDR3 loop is CASSLDSTQAFF.

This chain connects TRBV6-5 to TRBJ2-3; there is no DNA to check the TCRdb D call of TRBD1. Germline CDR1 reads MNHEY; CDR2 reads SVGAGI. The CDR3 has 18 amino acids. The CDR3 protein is CASSYSSPSGQGASSQYF.

This CDR3 is CASISRNTGELFF. This chain uses TRBV28 with TRBJ2-2. This CDR3 has 13 residues. Per the germline V gene, CDR1 is MDHEN and CDR2 is SYDVKM.

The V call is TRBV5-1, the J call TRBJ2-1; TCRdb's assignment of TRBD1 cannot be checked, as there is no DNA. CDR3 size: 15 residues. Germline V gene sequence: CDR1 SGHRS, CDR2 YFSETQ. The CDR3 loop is CASTLTGLSYNEQFF.

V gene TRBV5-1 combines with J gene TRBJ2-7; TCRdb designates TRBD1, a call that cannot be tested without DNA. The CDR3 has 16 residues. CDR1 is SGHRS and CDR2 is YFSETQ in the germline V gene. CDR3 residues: CASSLDLGQVAVQQYF.

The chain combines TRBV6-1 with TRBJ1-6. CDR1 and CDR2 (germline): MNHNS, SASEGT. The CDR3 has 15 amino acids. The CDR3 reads CASRPIGPSNSPLHF.

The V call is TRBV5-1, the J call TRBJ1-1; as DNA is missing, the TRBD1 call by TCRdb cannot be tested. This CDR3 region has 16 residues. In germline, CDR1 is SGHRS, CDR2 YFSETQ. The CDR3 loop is CASSLAPGGGNTEAFF.

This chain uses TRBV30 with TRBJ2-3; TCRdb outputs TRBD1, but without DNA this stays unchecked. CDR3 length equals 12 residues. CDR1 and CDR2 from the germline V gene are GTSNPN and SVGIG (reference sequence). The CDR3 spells CAWSPLGDTQNF.

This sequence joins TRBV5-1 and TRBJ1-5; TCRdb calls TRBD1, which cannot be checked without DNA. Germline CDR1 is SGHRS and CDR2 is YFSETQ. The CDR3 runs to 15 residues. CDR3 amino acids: CASSLGGLGNQPQHF.

The CDR3 sequence: CASSPLGGPNTEAFF. This sequence joins TRBV19 and TRBJ1-1; TCRdb calls TRBD1, which cannot be checked without DNA. Germline V gene sequence: CDR1 LNHDA, CDR2 SQIVND (reference sequence). The CDR3 covers 15 residues.